This passage covers 2 T cell receptor beta chains from one sample sequenced in a study of blood T cells in healthy people across ages. Primed by a sample-barcoded 5' primer and a J-beta primer mix, a second PCR proceeded for about 7 to 12 cycles. TCRdb reanalysed the 5' RACE reads using MiXCR and keeps one entry per CDR3 protein. The data contain some 1.5 million distinct CDR3 sequences, 25% to 30% of them singletons. The sequenced sample was blood. These receptors came from a woman aged 30 to 39 in good health.

This chain uses TRBV6-2 or TRBV6-3 with TRBJ2-4; a weak D match, TRBD1 (6 bases). Looked up from germline, CDR1 is MNHEY and CDR2 is SVGEGT. The CDR3 is 16 amino acids. Trimming shortened V by 7 bases and J by 13 bases, and 29 bases separated the two germline ends. The CDR3 is CASILSNREAYNEQYF. CDR3 bases: TGTGCCAGCATTCTTTCCAACAGGGAAGCCTACAATGAGCAGTACTTC.

This chain links TRBV7-3 with TRBJ1-2; the D is unclear. Per germline, CDR1 SGHTA and CDR2 FQGTGA. Trimming removed 6 bases at V and 5 bases at J, with 13 bases between. This CDR3 is built from 13 residues. The CDR3 region is CASSPSQEYGYTF. CDR3 in DNA: TGTGCCAGCAGTCCCAGCCAGGAATATGGCTACACCTTC.